What follows are 13 T cell receptor beta chains derived from one specimen sequenced in a study of blood T cell repertoires in COVID-19 (dated by TCRdb to the early 2020s). The library was produced with the immunoSEQ multiplex PCR assay. What TCRdb holds here is the immuneACCESS table cut down to in-frame rearrangements. Part of the clones is not present; checked against another copy, under half of the missing clones reflect an unresolved V gene, and the others are unexplained. For this sample there are roughly 95,000 clones; 90% to 95% appear just once. The top ten clonotypes cover around 3.9% of the sample. Source material: peripheral blood. The source is a woman aged 45-65 years in a cohort sampled during active COVID-19.

This chain uses TRBV7-9 with TRBJ2-2; 11 nucleotides agree with TRBD2. This CDR3 contains 16 residues. The ends lost 1 base at V and 5 bases at J; junction bases unmatched: 3. Germline V gene sequence: CDR1 SEHNR, CDR2 FQNEAQ (reference sequence). The chain's CDR3 is CASSLGRLAGTGELFF. CDR3 nucleotide sequence: TGTGCCAGCAGCTTAGGGAGACTAGCGGGAACCGGGGAGCTGTTTTTT.

J is TRBJ1-2 and V is TRBV11-2; D ambiguous. Germline lookup yields CDR1 SGHAT and CDR2 FQNNGV. V was trimmed by 1 base and J by 8 bases, leaving 11 bases between them. This CDR3 is built from 13 residues. CDR3 loop: CASSLVTNQGYTF. CDR3 nucleotides: TGTGCCAGCAGCTTAGTTACTAACCAAGGCTACACCTTC. Full variable domain (outside the CDR3, taken from reference TRBV11-2 and TRBJ1-2): EAGVAQSPRYKIIEKRQSVAFWCNPISGHATLYWYQQILGQGPKLLIQFQNNGVVDDSQLPKDRFSAERLKGVDSTLKIQPAKLEDSAVYLCASSLVTNQGYTFGSGTRLTVV.

The chain combines TRBV30 with TRBJ2-2; TRBD2 might be the D (6 bases). The CDR3 consists of 16 residues. Trimming removed 4 bases from V and 2 bases from J, with 17 bases in between. Germline CDR1 is GTSNPN and CDR2 is SVGIG (reference sequence). This CDR3 reads CAWIAPGTLNTGELFF. In DNA form, the CDR3 reads TGTGCCTGGATCGCCCCCGGGACTCTCAACACCGGGGAGCTGTTTTTT.

The V gene is TRBV12-3 or TRBV12-4, the J gene TRBJ1-2; D ambiguous. The CDR3 sequence is 12 residues long. V lost 1 base to trimming and J lost 5 bases, with 5 bases between them. The CDR3 loop reads CASSLGRYGYTF. Here the CDR3 DNA reads TGTGCCAGCAGTTTAGGGCGGTATGGCTACACCTTC.

The chain joins TRBV28 to TRBJ1-4; D is possibly TRBD1 (6 bases). The CDR3 extends over 12 amino acids. Germline V gives CDR1 MDHEN, CDR2 SYDVKM. Trimming removed 9 bases from V and 6 bases from J, with 11 bases in between. The chain's CDR3 is CASRGNHEKLFF. Here the CDR3 DNA reads TGTGCCAGTAGGGGGAACCATGAAAAACTGTTTTTT.

The sample holds one count of this clone. The chain's CDR3 is CASSFSGDSNQPQHF. CDR3 bases: TGTGCCAGCAGCTTCTCGGGGGACAGCAATCAGCCCCAGCATTTT. V is TRBV7-9 and J is TRBJ1-5; D is perhaps TRBD1 (5 bases). Germline CDR1 reads SEHNR; CDR2 reads FQNEAQ (reference sequence). The CDR3 is 15 amino acids. V shed 3 bases and J shed 1 base, with 10 bases lying between them.

The CDR3: CASSLPQVAYNEQFF. The CDR3 DNA is TGTGCCAGCAGTTTACCACAGGTCGCTTACAATGAGCAGTTCTTC. This chain connects TRBV28 to TRBJ2-1; the D gene is possibly TRBD1 (5 bases). With 2 bases removed from V and 4 bases from J, the gap between germline ends came to 12 bases. The germline V gene encodes CDR1 MDHEN and CDR2 SYDVKM. This CDR3 spans 15 amino acids.

This chain connects TRBV11-2 to TRBJ2-3; D may be TRBD1 (5 bases). V lost 6 bases to trimming and J lost 4 bases, with 11 bases between them. Germline CDR1 is SGHAT and CDR2 is FQNNGV. This CDR3 comprises 13 residues. Here the CDR3 DNA reads TGTGCCAGCAGAACAGGTCCCGCAGATACGCAGTATTTT. Translating it yields CASRTGPADTQYF.

The J gene is TRBJ2-7, the V gene TRBV5-1, with TRBD1 identical over 9 bases. Trimming at V came to 2 bases and at J to 5 bases, leaving 5 bases not matched to a gene. The CDR3 is 14 residues long. Looked up from germline, CDR1 is SGHRS and CDR2 is YFSETQ. Here the CDR3 DNA reads TGCGCCAGCAGCTTTGACAGGGGGGCAGACGAGCAGTACTTC. It codes for CASSFDRGADEQYF.

The V call is TRBV5-1, the J call TRBJ1-2, with 8 bases aligning to TRBD1. The germline CDR1 and CDR2 sequences are SGHRS and YFSETQ. This CDR3 contains 13 residues. Trimming at V came to 3 bases and at J to 7 bases, leaving 5 bases not matched to a gene. DNA for the CDR3: TGCGCCAGCAGCTCGGACAGGGTTTTTGGCTACACCTTC. This translates into CASSSDRVFGYTF.

This clone has just one count. The chain recombines TRBV10-3 with TRBJ1-2; maybe TRBD1 (6 bases). The CDR3 sequence is 17 residues long. Trimming took 4 bases from V and 0 from J, leaving 18 bases between them. Looked up from germline, CDR1 is ENHRY and CDR2 is SYGVKD. The CDR3 bases are TGTGCCATCAGTGGTACTCATGAGACAGGACCTAACTATGGCTACACCTTC. It codes for CAISGTHETGPNYGYTF.

This clone was seen just once. This rearrangement joins TRBV11-3 to TRBJ2-6, with TRBD1 matching over 12 bases. The CDR3 spans 18 residues. Germline V lookup: CDR1 SGHNT, CDR2 YENEEA. The V and J ends lost 5 bases and 2 bases, in that order; junction bases with no gene match: 7. This CDR3 is CASSPGQGAVTGANVLTF. The CDR3 DNA follows: TGTGCCAGCAGCCCGGGACAGGGGGCTGTTACTGGGGCCAACGTCCTGACTTTC. Filled out from reference TRBV11-3 and TRBJ2-6, the complete variable domain reads EAGVVQSPRYKIIEKKQPVAFWCNPISGHNTLYWYLQNLGQGPELLIRYENEEAVDDSQLPKDRFSAERLKGVDSTLKIQPAELGDSAVYLCASSPGQGAVTGANVLTFGAGSRLTVL.

This clone was observed a few times. The chain employs TRBV6-1 and TRBJ1-2; perhaps TRBD1 as D (6 bases). Germline CDR1 reads MNHNS; CDR2 reads SASEGT. V lost 2 bases to trimming and J lost 1 base, with 11 bases between them. The CDR3 contains 15 residues. The CDR3 region is CASSEQGLYNYGYTF. CDR3 in DNA: TGTGCCAGCAGTGAACAGGGGTTATATAACTATGGCTACACCTTC.